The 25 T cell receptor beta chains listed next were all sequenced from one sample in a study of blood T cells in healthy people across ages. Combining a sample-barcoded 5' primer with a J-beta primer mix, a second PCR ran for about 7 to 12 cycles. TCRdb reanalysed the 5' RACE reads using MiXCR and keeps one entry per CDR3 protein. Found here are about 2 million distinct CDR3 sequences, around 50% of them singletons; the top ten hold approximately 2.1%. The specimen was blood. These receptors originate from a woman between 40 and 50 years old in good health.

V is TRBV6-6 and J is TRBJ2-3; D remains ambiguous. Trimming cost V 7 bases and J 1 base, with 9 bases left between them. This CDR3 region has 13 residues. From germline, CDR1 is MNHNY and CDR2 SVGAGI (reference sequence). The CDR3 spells CASMLSGTDTQYF. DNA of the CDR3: TGTGCCAGCATGCTTAGTGGCACAGATACGCAGTATTTT.

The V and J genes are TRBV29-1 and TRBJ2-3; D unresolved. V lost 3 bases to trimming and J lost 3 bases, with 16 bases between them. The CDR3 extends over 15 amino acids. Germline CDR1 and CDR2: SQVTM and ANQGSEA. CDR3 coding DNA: TGCAGCGTTGATGAGTCGGGCATTTGGACAGATACGCAGTATTTT. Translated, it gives CSVDESGIWTDTQYF.

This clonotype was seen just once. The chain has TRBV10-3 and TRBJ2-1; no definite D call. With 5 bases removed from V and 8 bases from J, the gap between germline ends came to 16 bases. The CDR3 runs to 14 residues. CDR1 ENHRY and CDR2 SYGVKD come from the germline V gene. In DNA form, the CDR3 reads TGTGCCATCAGTAAAAGTAGCCCCGGCGATGAGCAGTTCTTC. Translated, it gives CAISKSSPGDEQFF.

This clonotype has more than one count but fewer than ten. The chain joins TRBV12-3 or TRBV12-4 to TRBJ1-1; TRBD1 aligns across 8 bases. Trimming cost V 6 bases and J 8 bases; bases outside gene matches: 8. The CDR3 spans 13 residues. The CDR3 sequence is CASSPGQGIEAFF. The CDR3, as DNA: TGTGCCAGCAGCCCCGGACAGGGCATAGAAGCTTTCTTT.

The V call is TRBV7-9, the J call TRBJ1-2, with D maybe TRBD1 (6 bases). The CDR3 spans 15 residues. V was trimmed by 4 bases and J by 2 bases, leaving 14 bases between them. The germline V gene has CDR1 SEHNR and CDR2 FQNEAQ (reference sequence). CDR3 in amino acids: CASSSYRVGNYGYTF. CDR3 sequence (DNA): TGTGCCAGCAGCTCCTACAGGGTAGGGAACTATGGCTACACCTTC. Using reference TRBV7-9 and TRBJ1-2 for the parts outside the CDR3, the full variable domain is DTGVSQNPRHKITKRGQNVTFRCDPISEHNRLYWYRQTLGQGPEFLTYFQNEAQLEKSRLLSDRFSAERPKGSFSTLEIQRTEQGDSAMYLCASSSYRVGNYGYTFGSGTRLTVV.

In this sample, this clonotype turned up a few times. CDR3 protein: CATRSTGIDYNEQFF. The CDR3, as DNA: TGTGCCACCAGATCTACAGGGATAGACTACAATGAGCAGTTCTTC. This chain links TRBV15 with TRBJ2-1, with TRBD1 as a possible D gene (6 bases). Germline V gene sequence: CDR1 LNHNV, CDR2 YYDKDF (reference sequence). The length of the CDR3 is 15 residues. Between the trimmed V and J ends, which lost 6 bases and 3 bases, there was a span of 15 bases.

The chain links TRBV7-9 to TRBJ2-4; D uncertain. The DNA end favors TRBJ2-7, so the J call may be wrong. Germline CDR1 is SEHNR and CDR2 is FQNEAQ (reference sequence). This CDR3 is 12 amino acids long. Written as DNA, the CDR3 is TGTGCCAGCAGCGGTCGTAAAGACGAGCAGTACTTC. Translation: CASSGRKDEQYF.

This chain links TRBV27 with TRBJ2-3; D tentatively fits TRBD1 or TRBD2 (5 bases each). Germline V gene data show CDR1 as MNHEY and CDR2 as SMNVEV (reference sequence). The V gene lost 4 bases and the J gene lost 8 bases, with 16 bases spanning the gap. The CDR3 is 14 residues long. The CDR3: CASSSLGPGGTQYF. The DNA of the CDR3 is TGTGCCAGCAGTTCCCTTGGGCCTGGGGGTACGCAGTATTTT.

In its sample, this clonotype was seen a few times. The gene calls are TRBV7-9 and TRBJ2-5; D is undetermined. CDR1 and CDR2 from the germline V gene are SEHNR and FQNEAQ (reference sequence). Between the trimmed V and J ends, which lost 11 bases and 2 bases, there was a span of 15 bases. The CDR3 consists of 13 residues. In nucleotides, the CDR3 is TGTGCCGTCCTTGGCGGAAAACAAGAGACCCAGTACTTC. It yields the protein CAVLGGKQETQYF.

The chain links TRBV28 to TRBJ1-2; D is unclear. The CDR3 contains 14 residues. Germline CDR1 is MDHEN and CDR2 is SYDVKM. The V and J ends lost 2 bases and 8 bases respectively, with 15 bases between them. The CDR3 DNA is TGTGCCAGCAGTTTAAGTGTCAACCCAGGCGGCTACACCTTC. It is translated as CASSLSVNPGGYTF.

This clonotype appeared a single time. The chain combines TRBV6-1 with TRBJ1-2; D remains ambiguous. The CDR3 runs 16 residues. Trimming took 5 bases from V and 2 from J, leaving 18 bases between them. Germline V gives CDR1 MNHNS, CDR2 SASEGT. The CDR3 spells CASSKGQSRGNYGYTF. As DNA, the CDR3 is TGTGCCAGCAGTAAAGGGCAGTCCCGGGGAAACTATGGCTACACCTTC.

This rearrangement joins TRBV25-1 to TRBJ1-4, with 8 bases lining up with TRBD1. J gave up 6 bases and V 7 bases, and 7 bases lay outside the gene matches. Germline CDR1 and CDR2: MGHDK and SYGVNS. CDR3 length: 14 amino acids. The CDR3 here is CASTSPTGDEKLFF. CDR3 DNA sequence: TGTGCCAGCACTAGCCCGACAGGGGATGAAAAACTGTTTTTT.

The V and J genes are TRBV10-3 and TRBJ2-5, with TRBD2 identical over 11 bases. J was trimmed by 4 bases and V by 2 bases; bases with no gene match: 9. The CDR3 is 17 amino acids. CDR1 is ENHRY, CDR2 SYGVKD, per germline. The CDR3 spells CAISETSSGGIGETQYF. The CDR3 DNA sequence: TGTGCCATCAGTGAGACGTCTAGCGGGGGGATAGGAGAGACCCAGTACTTC.

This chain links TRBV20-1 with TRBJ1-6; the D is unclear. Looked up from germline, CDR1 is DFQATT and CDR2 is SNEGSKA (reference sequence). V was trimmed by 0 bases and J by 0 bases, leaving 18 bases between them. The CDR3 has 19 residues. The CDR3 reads CSARDYGEPTSSYNSPLHF. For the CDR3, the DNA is TGCAGTGCTAGAGATTACGGCGAACCGACAAGCTCCTATAATTCACCCCTCCACTTT.

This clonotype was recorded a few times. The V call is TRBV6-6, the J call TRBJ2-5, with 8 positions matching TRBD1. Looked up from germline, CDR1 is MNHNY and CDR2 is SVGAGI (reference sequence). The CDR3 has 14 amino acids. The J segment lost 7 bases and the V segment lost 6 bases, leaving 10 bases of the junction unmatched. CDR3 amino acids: CASRDSDRDGTQYF. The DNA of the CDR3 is TGTGCCAGCAGGGACTCGGACAGGGACGGGACCCAGTACTTC.

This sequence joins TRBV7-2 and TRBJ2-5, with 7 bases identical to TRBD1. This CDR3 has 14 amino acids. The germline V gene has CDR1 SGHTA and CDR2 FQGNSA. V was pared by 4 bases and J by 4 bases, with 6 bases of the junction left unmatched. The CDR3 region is CASSSRRTGETQYF. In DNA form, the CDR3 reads TGTGCCAGCAGCTCGCGGAGGACAGGAGAGACCCAGTACTTC.

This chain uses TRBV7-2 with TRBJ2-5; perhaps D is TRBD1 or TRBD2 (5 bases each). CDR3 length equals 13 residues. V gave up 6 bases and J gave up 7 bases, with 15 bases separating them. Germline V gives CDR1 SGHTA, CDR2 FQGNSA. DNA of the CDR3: TGTGCCAGCAGTAGGGACCGGTCGGGGACCCAGTACTTC. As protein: CASSRDRSGTQYF.

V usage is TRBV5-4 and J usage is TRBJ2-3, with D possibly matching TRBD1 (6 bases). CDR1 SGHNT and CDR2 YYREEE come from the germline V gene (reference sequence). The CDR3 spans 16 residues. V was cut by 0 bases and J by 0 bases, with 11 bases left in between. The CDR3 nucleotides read TGTGCCAGCAGCTTGGAGCCGACAGGTAGCACAGATACGCAGTATTTT. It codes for CASSLEPTGSTDTQYF.

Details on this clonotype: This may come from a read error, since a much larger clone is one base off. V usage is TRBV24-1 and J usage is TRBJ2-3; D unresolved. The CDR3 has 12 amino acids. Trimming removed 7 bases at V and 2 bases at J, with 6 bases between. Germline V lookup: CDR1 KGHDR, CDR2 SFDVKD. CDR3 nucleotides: TGTGCCACCAGGGAGTCCACAGATACGCAGTATTTT. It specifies CATRESTDTQYF.

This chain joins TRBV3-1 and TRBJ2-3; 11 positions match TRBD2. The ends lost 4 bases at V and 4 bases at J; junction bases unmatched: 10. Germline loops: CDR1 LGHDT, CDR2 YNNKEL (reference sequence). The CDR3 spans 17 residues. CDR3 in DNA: TGTGCCAGCAGCCTTTATTTAGCGGGGGGGCGGGCAGATACGCAGTATTTT. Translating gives CASSLYLAGGRADTQYF.

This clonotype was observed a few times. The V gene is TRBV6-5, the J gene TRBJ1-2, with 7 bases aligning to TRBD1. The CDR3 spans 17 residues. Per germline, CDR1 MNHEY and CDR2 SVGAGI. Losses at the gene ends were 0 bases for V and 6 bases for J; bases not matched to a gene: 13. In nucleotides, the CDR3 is TGTGCCAGCAGTTACTCGAGCCCCCGACAGGGAAGGCATGGCTACACCTTC. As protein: CASSYSSPRQGRHGYTF.

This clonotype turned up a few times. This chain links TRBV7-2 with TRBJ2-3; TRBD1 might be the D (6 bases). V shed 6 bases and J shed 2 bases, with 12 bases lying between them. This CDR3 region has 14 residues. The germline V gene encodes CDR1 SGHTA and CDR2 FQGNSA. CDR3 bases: TGTGCCAGCAGGTTACAGGGACACACAGATACGCAGTATTTT. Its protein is CASRLQGHTDTQYF.

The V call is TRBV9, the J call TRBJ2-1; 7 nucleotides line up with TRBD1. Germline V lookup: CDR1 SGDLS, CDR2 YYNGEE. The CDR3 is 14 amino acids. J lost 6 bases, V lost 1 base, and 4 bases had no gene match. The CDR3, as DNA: TGTGCCAGCAGCGTATTGACAGGGTCCAATGAGCAGTTCTTC. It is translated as CASSVLTGSNEQFF.

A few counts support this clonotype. CDR3 DNA sequence: TGCAGTGCTAGATTGGGCGGTGGGGCCAACGTCCTGACTTTC. This gives the protein CSARLGGGANVLTF. The chain joins TRBV20-1 to TRBJ2-6; D gene unclear. The CDR3 length is 14 residues. Germline CDR1 is DFQATT and CDR2 is SNEGSKA (reference sequence). Trimming shortened V by 2 bases and J by 3 bases, and 8 bases separated the two germline ends.

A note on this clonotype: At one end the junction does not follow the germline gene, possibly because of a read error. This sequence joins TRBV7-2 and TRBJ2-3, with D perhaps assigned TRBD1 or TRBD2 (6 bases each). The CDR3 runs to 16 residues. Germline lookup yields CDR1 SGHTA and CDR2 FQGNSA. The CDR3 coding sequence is TGTGTCAGCAGCTCCCCTCGGGGGCTAGGCGCAGATACGCAGTATTTT. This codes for CVSSSPRGLGADTQYF.